One and the same sample provided the 2 T cell receptor beta chains below, sequenced in a study of blood T cell repertoires in COVID-19. Profiled with immunoSEQ multiplex PCR; TCRdb holds only in-frame clones, not every one. The sample comprises 300,000 to 400,000 clones, around 87% of which are singletons, and about 2.1% rests with the top ten. The sample comprised peripheral blood. The receptors shown here come from a woman in her sixties with COVID-19, enrolled during active disease.

V gene TRBV5-1 combines with J gene TRBJ2-7; 7 nucleotides match TRBD1. After removal of 5 bases from V and 3 bases from J, the junction contained 14 bases not matched to a gene. The CDR3 sequence is 16 residues long. CDR1 and CDR2 from the germline V gene are SGHRS and YFSETQ. CDR3 DNA sequence: TGCGCCAGCAGTTGGCCGACAGGGACCATCCACTACGAGCAGTACTTC. This gives the protein CASSWPTGTIHYEQYF. The full variable domain, with the rest looked up from reference TRBV5-1 and TRBJ2-7, is KAGVTQTPRYLIKTRGQQVTLSCSPISGHRSVSWYQQTPGQGLQFLFEYFSETQRNKGNFPGRFSGRQFSNSRSEMNVSTLELGDSALYLCASSWPTGTIHYEQYFGPGTRLTVT.

This clone was seen just once. V and J are TRBV25-1 and TRBJ2-1, with TRBD1 identical over 9 bases. Germline-derived CDR1 and CDR2 are MGHDK and SYGVNS. The CDR3 loop spans 16 amino acids. V shed 2 bases, J shed 7 bases, and the junction held 9 bases outside the gene matches. The DNA for the CDR3 is TGTGCCAGCAGTGAACCGGGACAGGGCGTAAGAAATGAGCAGTTCTTC. The encoded protein is CASSEPGQGVRNEQFF.